The 20 T cell receptor beta chains below all came from one sample that was sequenced in a study of CD4+ T cells in melanoma. Using immunoSEQ multiplex PCR, the repertoire was profiled, and TCRdb retains in-frame clones only, with some absent. The repertoire includes roughly 4,400 clones, more than 50% of them detected once, and more than 25% sits in the top ten. Sample: cells from a culture (not recorded whether cultured in vitro). These receptor sequences come from a human donor with melanoma.

The rearrangement uses TRBV12-3 or TRBV12-4 and TRBJ2-7; D ambiguous. V lost 4 bases to trimming and J lost 7 bases, with 8 bases between them. CDR3 length: 11 amino acids. Here the CDR3 reads CASSSGREQYF. CDR3 coding DNA: TGTGCCAGCAGTTCCGGGCGGGAGCAGTACTTC.

This chain connects TRBV7-6 to TRBJ1-1; the D gene is possibly TRBD1 (6 bases). The V gene's germline CDR1 is SGHVS and CDR2 FNYEAQ. The ends were cut back, 6 bases at V and 1 base at J, with 9 bases in the middle. The CDR3 spans 13 residues. The CDR3 DNA is TGTGCCAGCAGTGGGGACACGAACACTGAAGCTTTCTTT. This codes for CASSGDTNTEAFF.

The chain carries TRBV15 and TRBJ1-1; no reliable D call. The germline V and J ends were trimmed by 0 bases and 1 base, with 6 bases remaining between them. The germline gives CDR1 LNHNV, CDR2 YYDKDF (reference sequence). This CDR3 is 14 amino acids long. The CDR3, as DNA: TGTGCCACCAGCAGAGATGGGCGGAACACTGAAGCTTTCTTT. Its translation is CATSRDGRNTEAFF.

This clone has only one observation. DNA for the CDR3: TGTGCCAGCAGCCCCCAGGACAGGGGGGAGACCCAGTACTTC. Translating gives CASSPQDRGETQYF. This chain links TRBV14 with TRBJ2-5; 10 positions agree with TRBD1. With 4 bases clipped from V and 5 bases from J, the junction kept 4 bases outside the gene matches. The CDR3 loop spans 14 amino acids. In germline, CDR1 is SGHDN, CDR2 FVKESK.

This sequence joins TRBV7-3 and TRBJ2-1; either TRBD1 or TRBD2 may fit D (6 bases each). This CDR3 spans 14 amino acids. V lost 5 bases, J lost 6 bases, and 14 bases lay in between. Germline V CDR1 and CDR2: SGHTA, FQGTGA. CDR3 residues: CASSPSGARNEQFF. The CDR3 coding sequence is TGTGCCAGCAGCCCTTCGGGGGCGCGCAATGAGCAGTTCTTC.

This clone is deemed medium-sized. The CDR3 DNA sequence: TGTGCCAGCAGCTTAACCAACAGGGAAGAGGATGAGCAGTTCTTC. Amino acid sequence: CASSLTNREEDEQFF. This chain uses TRBV9 with TRBJ2-1; tentatively, D is TRBD1 (6 bases). Trimming left V 4 bases short and J 8 bases short, with 19 bases between. Germline CDR1 and CDR2: SGDLS and YYNGEE. The CDR3 loop spans 15 amino acids.

V gene TRBV3-1 (or the pseudogene TRBV3-2) combines with J gene TRBJ2-1; 15 positions match TRBD2. The CDR3 is 17 amino acids. With 1 base clipped from V and 4 bases from J, the junction kept 2 bases outside the gene matches. Germline V lookup: CDR1 LGHDT, CDR2 YNNKEL (reference sequence). The CDR3 nucleotides read TGTGCCAGCAGCCAAGGGACTAGCGGGGGGGCTTACAATGAGCAGTTCTTC. Protein product: CASSQGTSGGAYNEQFF.

CDR3 loop: CASSLRQGIGGYTF. As DNA, the CDR3 is TGTGCCAGCAGCTTGAGGCAGGGGATCGGTGGCTACACCTTC. The chain carries TRBV5-8 and TRBJ1-2; D might be TRBD1 (6 bases). CDR3 length: 14 amino acids. V was clipped by 1 base and J by 7 bases, with 14 bases between them. Germline CDR1 and CDR2: SGHTS and YDEGEE.

This clone was detected a few times. The chain links TRBV19 to TRBJ1-4; D remains ambiguous. Between the trimmed V and J ends, which lost 8 bases and 7 bases, there was a span of 14 bases. Germline CDR1 LNHDA, CDR2 SQIVND (reference sequence). The CDR3 is 13 amino acids. In nucleotides, the CDR3 is TGTGCCAGTCGGCCGGGAGGGCTTGAAAAACTGTTTTTT. As protein: CASRPGGLEKLFF.

This clone has only a few counts. The chain combines TRBV7-9 with TRBJ2-3, with 10 bases identical to TRBD2. Germline loops: CDR1 SEHNR, CDR2 FQNEAQ (reference sequence). V trimming: 8 bases; J trimming: 4 bases; junction bases outside the gene matches: 12. The CDR3 is 16 amino acids. CDR3 amino acids: CASHLSAGGLSDTQYF. In DNA form, the CDR3 reads TGTGCCAGCCACCTCTCAGCGGGGGGGCTTTCAGATACGCAGTATTTT.

This clone ranks as medium-sized (0.01 to 0.1%). The J gene is TRBJ2-5, the V gene TRBV7-6; D call uncertain. This CDR3 is 13 amino acids long. The V gene lost 5 bases and the J gene lost 0 bases, with 7 bases spanning the gap. Germline CDR1 is SGHVS and CDR2 is FNYEAQ. CDR3 protein: CASSKGHQETQYF. CDR3 DNA sequence: TGTGCCAGCAGCAAGGGCCACCAAGAGACCCAGTACTTC.

This chain uses TRBV20-1 with TRBJ1-2, with TRBD1 as a possible D gene (5 bases). The germline V and J ends were trimmed by 6 bases and 4 bases, with 18 bases remaining between them. The CDR3 has 14 amino acids. CDR1 and CDR2 from the germline V gene are DFQATT and SNEGSKA (reference sequence). For the CDR3, the DNA is TGCAGTGCCAGTTCAGGGTCTACCGGCTATGGCTACACCTTC. Amino acid sequence: CSASSGSTGYGYTF.

The genes are TRBV7-9 and TRBJ1-1; 7 bases agree with TRBD1. CDR3 length equals 13 residues. Germline CDR1 and CDR2: SEHNR and FQNEAQ (reference sequence). The V segment lost 8 bases and the J segment 3 bases; nucleotides outside the gene matches: 6. The CDR3 DNA reads as TGTGCCAGCGGGGGGACAGCTTACACTGAAGCTTTCTTT. It yields the protein CASGGTAYTEAFF.

In this sample, this clone is medium-sized (0.01 to 0.1%). The chain recombines TRBV27 with TRBJ1-6; D unresolved. Trimming pared 7 bases from V and 8 bases from J, leaving 12 bases between. Looked up from germline, CDR1 is MNHEY and CDR2 is SMNVEV (reference sequence). The CDR3 has 13 amino acids. The CDR3 region is CASTPSLDSPLHF. The CDR3 region has the DNA TGTGCCAGCACCCCTTCGCTGGATTCACCCCTCCACTTT.

The chain is built from TRBV7-2 and TRBJ2-2; 8 nucleotides line up with TRBD2. Germline V gene lookup returns CDR1 SGHTA and CDR2 FQGNSA. CDR3 length equals 17 residues. Losses at the gene ends were 5 bases for V and 0 bases for J; bases not matched to a gene: 8. CDR3 sequence reads: CASSRDGGGPNTGELFF. CDR3 bases: TGTGCCAGCAGCAGAGACGGCGGGGGGCCGAACACCGGGGAGCTGTTTTTT.

The chain has TRBV15 and TRBJ2-4, with no clear D. Germline CDR1 reads LNHNV; CDR2 reads YYDKDF (reference sequence). This CDR3 comprises 13 residues. Trimming removed 0 bases at V and 5 bases at J, with 5 bases between. CDR3 in DNA: TGTGCCACCAGCAGAGATCTCGAAAACATTCAGTACTTC. Protein: CATSRDLENIQYF.

V and J are TRBV9 and TRBJ1-3; TRBD1 might be the D (5 bases). Trimming took 2 bases from V and 2 from J, leaving 8 bases between them. The V gene's germline CDR1 is SGDLS and CDR2 YYNGEE. The CDR3 totals 14 residues. This CDR3 reads CASSVAGTGNTIYF. The CDR3 coding sequence is TGTGCCAGCAGCGTTGCAGGGACTGGAAACACCATATATTTT.

The V gene is TRBV7-2, the J gene TRBJ2-3; D possibly matches TRBD1 or TRBD2 (5 bases each). The germline V and J ends were trimmed by 1 base and 5 bases, with 16 bases remaining between them. The CDR3 runs 16 residues. Germline CDR1 is SGHTA and CDR2 is FQGNSA. The DNA for the CDR3 is TGTGCCAGCAGCTTAGTCGGGGCCATGCCGGGAGATACGCAGTATTTT. Its translation is CASSLVGAMPGDTQYF.

The chain recombines TRBV12-5 with TRBJ2-1, with a tentative D call TRBD1 (5 bases). Germline V gene data show CDR1 as LGHNT and CDR2 as FRNRAP. V dropped 1 base and J dropped 7 bases, with 11 bases sitting between them. The CDR3 has 14 residues. The CDR3 sequence: CASGLAAGLNEQFF. CDR3 nucleotides: TGTGCTAGTGGTTTGGCCGCAGGGTTAAATGAGCAGTTCTTC.

This chain connects TRBV7-2 to TRBJ2-3, with a weak D call TRBD2 (5 bases). CDR1 is SGHTA, CDR2 FQGNSA, per germline. V was shortened by 3 bases and J by 0 bases, with 10 bases between the two germline ends. The CDR3 runs to 15 residues. The CDR3 coding sequence is TGTGCCAGCAGCTTCGGCGGGCGCAGCACAGATACGCAGTATTTT. This translates into CASSFGGRSTDTQYF. The full variable domain, rest sourced from reference TRBV7-2 and TRBJ2-3, is GAGVSQSPSNKVTEKGKDVELRCDPISGHTALYWYRQSLGQGLEFLIYFQGNSAPDKSGLPSDRFSAERTGGSVSTLTIQRTQQEDSAVYLCASSFGGRSTDTQYFGPGTRLTVL.